This entry lists 7 T cell receptor beta chains sequenced from one sample in a study of T cell changes during pregnancy in multiple sclerosis. Profiling relied on immunoSEQ multiplex PCR, and the TCRdb table lists in-frame clones only, not all of them. The table records tens of thousands of clones, under 95% of them present only once. This specimen consisted of CD4+ T cells from peripheral blood mononuclear cells, obtained in the second trimester of pregnancy. All receptors derive from a female donor with multiple sclerosis, enrolled in a pregnancy study.

The chain combines TRBV6-5 with TRBJ1-2; D gene uncertain. Trimming left V 5 bases short and J 5 bases short, with 6 bases between. This CDR3 has 11 residues. Per the germline V gene, CDR1 is MNHEY and CDR2 is SVGAGI. The CDR3 sequence is CASSTAYGYTF. In DNA, the CDR3 is TGTGCCAGCAGTACCGCGTATGGCTACACCTTC.

This clone was seen a few times. This chain links TRBV6-1 with TRBJ2-7; D perhaps matches TRBD2 (6 bases). Trimming removed 8 bases from V and 3 bases from J, with 14 bases in between. The CDR3 is 13 amino acids. CDR1 is MNHNS, CDR2 SASEGT, per germline. The CDR3 reads CASALAFNYEQYF. The CDR3 DNA reads as TGTGCCAGCGCCCTAGCGTTCAACTACGAGCAGTACTTC.

The genes are TRBV6-6 and TRBJ1-2; D uncertain. V was cut by 2 bases and J by 4 bases, with 17 bases left in between. From germline, CDR1 is MNHNY and CDR2 SVGAGI (reference sequence). The CDR3 runs 16 residues. DNA of the CDR3: TGTGCCAGCAGTTACGGAGGGAGGCACGAGGGCTATGGCTACACCTTC. Translated, it gives CASSYGGRHEGYGYTF.

The V and J genes are TRBV10-3 and TRBJ2-1, with TRBD2 identical over 13 bases. The V gene's germline CDR1 is ENHRY and CDR2 SYGVKD. Germline trimming cut 4 bases from V and 7 bases from J; bases unmatched to any gene: 10. The CDR3 totals 17 residues. The CDR3 sequence: CAISVSGGTSGKNEQFF. CDR3 bases: TGTGCCATCAGTGTTTCTGGGGGGACTAGCGGGAAAAATGAGCAGTTCTTC.

This chain connects TRBV5-1 to TRBJ2-5; D gene uncertain. With 0 bases removed from V and 5 bases from J, the gap between germline ends came to 11 bases. This CDR3 spans 14 amino acids. Germline loops: CDR1 SGHRS, CDR2 YFSETQ. As DNA, the CDR3 is TGCGCCAGCAGCTTGGTAGCCGGTAAGGAGACCCAGTACTTC. Translating it yields CASSLVAGKETQYF.

The rearrangement uses TRBV5-1 and TRBJ1-2, with 12 bases identical to TRBD1. Germline assignment: CDR1 SGHRS and CDR2 YFSETQ. The CDR3 is 15 residues long. Trimming removed 0 bases from V and 6 bases from J; junction bases left unmatched: 3. The DNA of the CDR3 is TGCGCCAGCAGCTTGGAGGGACAGGGGGCGAATGGCTACACCTTC. As protein: CASSLEGQGANGYTF. The full variable domain, with the rest looked up from reference TRBV5-1 and TRBJ1-2, is KAGVTQTPRYLIKTRGQQVTLSCSPISGHRSVSWYQQTPGQGLQFLFEYFSETQRNKGNFPGRFSGRQFSNSRSEMNVSTLELGDSALYLCASSLEGQGANGYTFGSGTRLTVV.

This rearrangement joins TRBV2 to TRBJ1-5; 9 nucleotides line up with TRBD1. Trimming cost V 4 bases and J 5 bases; bases outside gene matches: 12. CDR3 length: 17 residues. Germline CDR1 reads SNHLY; CDR2 reads FYNNEI. CDR3 protein: CASSARGGTGRDQPQHF. The CDR3 nucleotides are TGTGCCAGCAGTGCGCGAGGGGGGACAGGGAGGGATCAGCCCCAGCATTTT. Full variable domain (outside the CDR3, taken from reference TRBV2 and TRBJ1-5): EPEVTQTPSHQVTQMGQEVILRCVPISNHLYFYWYRQILGQKVEFLVSFYNNEISEKSEIFDDQFSVERPDGSNFTLKIRSTKLEDSAMYFCASSARGGTGRDQPQHFGDGTRLSIL.